The 2 T cell receptor beta chains reported below all come from one sample, sequenced in a study of blood T cells in healthy people across ages. A second roughly 6 to 12 cycle PCR used barcoded and J-beta primers. TCRdb used MiXCR to reprocess the 5' RACE reads, holding one entry per CDR3 protein. The table lists approximately 820,000 distinct CDR3 sequences, under 45% of them singletons. The sequencing input was blood. The receptors originated from a man between 60 and 70 years old in good health.

The chain joins TRBV28 to TRBJ1-2; 12 bases are shared with TRBD1. Germline V gene data show CDR1 as MDHEN and CDR2 as SYDVKM. CDR3 size: 15 residues. The J segment lost 7 bases and the V segment lost 5 bases, leaving 8 bases of the junction unmatched. CDR3: CASSPEGQGARGYTF. The CDR3, as DNA: TGTGCCAGCAGTCCAGAGGGACAGGGGGCGCGTGGCTACACCTTC.

On this clonotype itself: One end of the junction does not line up with germline, which may come from a read error. The chain uses TRBV12-3 or TRBV12-4 and TRBJ2-1, with 9 bases identical to TRBD1. The CDR3 sequence is 20 residues long. The CDR3 DNA sequence: TGTGCCAACAGTAACTCGGGGACAGGGTTGTTTAGGAGCTCCTACAATGAGCAGTTCTTC. Protein product: CANSNSGTGLFRSSYNEQFF.